The rows below give T cell receptor beta chains drawn from one sample of a study of CD8+CD57+ T cells in acquired aplastic anemia. Using its own MiXCR run on the reads, TCRdb lists one record per CDR3 protein. The sample consists of approximately 190,000 distinct CDR3 sequences, less than 60% of them appearing once. Sequencing was carried out using sorted CD4+, CD8+, or CD8+CD57+ T cells (not recorded which) from PBMCs. The receptors here all came from a human donor with aplastic anemia. Each CDR3 is given with its conserved first and last residue. Fields, in order: CDR3 length, clone size, J gene, V gene, D gene, CDR3 DNA, CDR3 protein. D genes are given only for firm matches. Clone size is stated in some rows and not others, as once, few, many or a class when expanded.

>15|NA|TRBJ2-1|TRBV15|NA
TGTGCCACCAGCCGTGCAGGGAGCTCCTACAATGAGCAGTTCTTC
CATSRAGSSYNEQFF
>16|many|TRBJ2-1|TRBV4-1|NA
TGCGCCAGCAGCCAAGAGTGGAGGACCCCCTCCCCCGAGCAGTTCTTC
CASSQEWRTPSPEQFF
>12|NA|TRBJ2-5|TRBV29-1|TRBD2
TGCAGCGAGCTAGCGGGGGGCGGGACCCAGTACTTC
CSELAGGGTQYF
>11|many|TRBJ1-6|TRBV10-1|NA
TGCGCCAGCAGCGAGGGTTCACCCCTCCACTTT
CASSEGSPLHF
>13|few|TRBJ1-1|TRBV29-1|NA
TGCAGCGTTGGCGCCGGTTGGAACACTGAAGCTTTCTTT
CSVGAGWNTEAFF
>14|NA|TRBJ2-5|TRBV15|TRBD2
TGTGCCACCAGCGTGACTAGCGGGCAAGAGACCCAGTACTTC
CATSVTSGQETQYF
>12|NA|TRBJ1-1|TRBV7-9|NA
TGTGCCAGCAGCATCATCTCACAGGAAGCTTTCTTT
CASSIISQEAFF
>12|NA|TRBJ2-7|TRBV29-1|NA
TGCAGCGTTGGGACATTGGGCTACGAGCAGTACTTC
CSVGTLGYEQYF
>15|many|TRBJ2-1|TRBV7-2|NA
TGTGCCAGCAGCTTGGTGGGGGGGCCCTACAATGAGCAGTTCTTC
CASSLVGGPYNEQFF
>13|NA|TRBJ2-5|TRBV19|TRBD2
TGTGCCAGTAATCCAGCGGGAGTAGAGACCCAGTACTTC
CASNPAGVETQYF
>14|few|TRBJ2-5|TRBV15|TRBD1
TGTGCCACCAGCAGACAGGGGGCCCAAGAGACCCAGTACTTC
CATSRQGAQETQYF
>14|many|TRBJ2-7|TRBV20-1|NA
TGCAGTGCTAGAAGGATAGGAGATTCGTACGAGCAGTACTTC
CSARRIGDSYEQYF
>13|NA|TRBJ2-7|TRBV20-1|TRBD2
TGCAGTGCTAGCAGAAGACTAGCCCACGAGCAGTACTTC
CSASRRLAHEQYF
>13|few|TRBJ2-5|TRBV29-1|TRBD1
TGCAGCGCGACTGGGACAGGGCAAGAGACCCAGTACTTC
CSATGTGQETQYF
>17|once|TRBJ2-5|TRBV20-1|NA
TGCAGTGCTAGAGATGCAAGGGTGGAGGACGTACAAGAGACCCAGTACTTC
CSARDARVEDVQETQYF
>14|NA|TRBJ1-1|TRBV3-1|NA
TGTGCCAGCAGCCAAGATCGGCAGGGAACTGAAGCTTTCTTT
CASSQDRQGTEAFF
>16|NA|TRBJ2-3|TRBV19|NA
TGTGCCAGTAGTTCCCCGGGTACCGACTCCACAGATACGCAGTATTTT
CASSSPGTDSTDTQYF
>14|once|TRBJ2-7|TRBV20-1|NA
TGCAGTGCCCTCGACTGGAGGAGATCCTATGAGCAGTACTTC
CSALDWRRSYEQYF
>12|NA|TRBJ1-1|TRBV25-1|NA
TGTGCTAGAGATGAGGGGAGCTCTGAAGCTTTCTTT
CARDEGSSEAFF
>11|NA|TRBJ1-6|TRBV7-2|NA
TGTGCCAGCGGGCTTAATTCACCCCTCCACTTT
CASGLNSPLHF
>12|NA|TRBJ2-3|TRBV7-3|NA
TGTGCCAGCAGCGCCGGACTGGATACGCAGTATTTT
CASSAGLDTQYF
>16|NA|TRBJ2-7|TRBV10-3|TRBD1
TGTGCCATCAGTGAGGTCGGGACAGGGGCCTCCTACGAGCAGTACTTC
CAISEVGTGASYEQYF
>13|NA|TRBJ2-7|TRBV29-1|TRBD1
TGCAGCGTTACCGGGACAGGGGGCTACGAGCAGTACTTC
CSVTGTGGYEQYF
>13|NA|TRBJ2-5|TRBV15|NA
TGTGCCACCAGCAGGAATAGGGTGGAGACCCAGTACTTC
CATSRNRVETQYF
>13|NA|TRBJ2-7|TRBV14|TRBD1
TGTGCCAGCAGCTTCGGACAGGGGAGCAAGCAGTACTTC
CASSFGQGSKQYF
>14|NA|TRBJ1-1|TRBV25-1|NA
TGTGCCAGCGTGGACAGTAAGGGGATGACTGAAGCTTTCTTT
CASVDSKGMTEAFF
>11|NA|TRBJ1-1|TRBV19|NA
TGTGCCAGTAGTAGGTGGGCGGCCGCTTTCTTT
CASSRWAAAFF